The clone carrying this TCR beta chain is categorized as medium-sized. Its antigen is currently unknown. These data originate in a study of molecular identifiers for immune sequencing clone quantification. TCRdb itself ran the PCR reads through MiXCR, one entry per CDR3 protein. The sample yields about 40,000 distinct CDR3 sequences, 20% to 25% seen once. Study-level points and caveats: Sizes of clones that are highly expanded could be underestimated (if identical TCR molecules share a barcode).

Libraries of naive CD8 cells were prepared from about 20,000 to 1,000,000 sorted cells using 10%, 30% or 50% RNA. A CD8+CD4-CCR7+CD45RA+ gate was used to sort naive CD8 T cells. The sequence derives from a human donor in good health. Some libraries in this study had Jurkat cell RNA spiked in. The source material was naive CD8+ T cells from blood, with Jurkat cell RNA spiked in. The subset: FACS-sorted CD8+CD4-CCR7+CD45RA+ naive T cells.

For the CDR3, the DNA is TGTGCCAGCAGTTTAGGGGCAGGCAACAGAGGGAATCAGCCCCAGCATTTT. Translated: CASSLGAGNRGNQPQHF. The chain combines TRBV12-3 or TRBV12-4 with TRBJ1-5; D gene uncertain. V dropped 1 base and J dropped 4 bases, with 17 bases sitting between them. This CDR3 has 17 amino acids.